Sequencing of this TCR beta chain was carried out in a study of blood T cell repertoires in COVID-19. Study as a whole: The study drew acute and convalescent COVID-19 samples from the United States, Italy and Spain. T cells, B-cell-depleted T cells, or PBMCs provided the cDNA or gDNA that served as material.

As handled by the study authors: Nucleated cell number was recorded as an estimate derived from reference gene primer amplification. Produced via immunoSEQ multiplex PCR; TCRdb's table is partial and in-frame only. Clone size and the V and J calls come from that table; the DNA yielded D and trimming. The data show around 20,000 clones, about 88% seen once. The J segment lost 4 bases and the V segment lost 4 bases, leaving 9 bases of the junction unmatched. This CDR3 contains 16 residues. CDR1 is SGHRS, CDR2 YFSETQ, per germline. Sequences were obtained from peripheral blood. The source is a man in his forties with active COVID-19. The rearrangement links TRBV5-1 to TRBJ2-3, with 10 positions matching TRBD2. The CDR3 here is CASSKTSGLSPDTQYF. The CDR3, as DNA: TGCGCCAGCAGCAAGACTAGCGGGCTCAGCCCAGATACGCAGTATTTT.